One and the same sample provided the 10 T cell receptor beta chains below, sequenced in a study of T cells in tuberculosis. Repertoires were generated with immunoSEQ multiplex PCR, while TCRdb's copy carries only in-frame clones and drops some. The data contain fewer than 11,000 clones, about 93% of them singletons. Sequenced material: PBMCs. The receptor set was obtained from an adult with tuberculosis.

V and J are TRBV2 and TRBJ2-7; the D gene is possibly TRBD2 (6 bases). This CDR3 has 16 amino acids. In germline, CDR1 is SNHLY, CDR2 FYNNEI. Trimming took off 4 bases at V and 3 bases at J, with 19 bases between the two ends. DNA for the CDR3: TGTGCCAGCAGTGTCAGGGAGGATCTCCTCGACTACGAGCAGTACTTC. Protein product: CASSVREDLLDYEQYF.

This chain links TRBV30 with TRBJ1-2, with D perhaps TRBD1 (5 bases). Per the germline V gene, CDR1 is GTSNPN and CDR2 is SVGIG (reference sequence). The CDR3 spans 11 residues. V lost 7 bases to trimming and J lost 3 bases, with 9 bases between them. Here the CDR3 reads CALQVDYGYTF. The DNA of the CDR3 is TGTGCCTTACAGGTGGACTATGGCTACACCTTC.

Only a few counts were recorded for this clone. The CDR3 reads CASSGTMEQFF. Here the CDR3 DNA reads TGTGCCAGCAGCGGGACTATGGAGCAGTTCTTC. The chain combines TRBV4-2 with TRBJ2-1; 7 bases fit TRBD2. Germline lookup yields CDR1 LGHNA and CDR2 YNFKEQ. V shed 5 bases and J 10 bases; nucleotides not matched to a gene: 2. The CDR3 runs 11 residues.

This chain links TRBV7-6 with TRBJ2-1, with 13 bases that match TRBD2. The ends lost 4 bases at V and 9 bases at J; junction bases unmatched: 6. This CDR3 comprises 15 residues. The V gene's germline CDR1 is SGHVS and CDR2 FNYEAQ. For the CDR3, the DNA is TGTGCCAGCAGCTCTACTAGCGGGGGGGCCGGTGAGCAGTTCTTC. Translated: CASSSTSGGAGEQFF.

The chain recombines TRBV12-5 with TRBJ2-7; 12 nucleotides line up with TRBD1. The germline V gene has CDR1 LGHNT and CDR2 FRNRAP. V shed 6 bases and J 4 bases; nucleotides not matched to a gene: 4. CDR3 length: 14 residues. DNA of the CDR3: TGTGCTAGTGGCTCGGGACAGGGGGCATACGAGCAGTACTTC. This translates into CASGSGQGAYEQYF.

The V and J genes are TRBV11-2 and TRBJ2-5; TRBD2 matches 7 bases. The CDR3 extends over 16 amino acids. The J segment lost 4 bases and the V segment lost 1 base, leaving 9 bases of the junction unmatched. CDR1 and CDR2 (germline): SGHAT, FQNNGV. CDR3 bases: TGTGCCAGCAGCTTAGTGGGCCACGGGGAGGGAGAGACCCAGTACTTC. This codes for CASSLVGHGEGETQYF.

The table lists this clone with a count of one. The chain has TRBV5-1 and TRBJ2-5; a possible D gene is TRBD2 (5 bases). The germline gives CDR1 SGHRS, CDR2 YFSETQ. The V end lost 4 bases, the J end lost 3 bases, and 13 bases lay between the germline ends. The CDR3 is 14 amino acids. CDR3 loop: CASSPRAGEETQYF. As DNA, the CDR3 is TGCGCCAGCAGCCCGAGGGCTGGGGAAGAGACCCAGTACTTC.

The rearrangement uses TRBV5-1 and TRBJ2-5, with TRBD2 matching 10 bases. There are 16 residues in the CDR3. J gave up 1 base and V 1 base, and 4 bases lay outside the gene matches. Germline V lookup: CDR1 SGHRS, CDR2 YFSETQ. The CDR3 is CASSLQAGGVQETQYF. The CDR3, as DNA: TGCGCCAGCAGCTTGCAAGCGGGAGGGGTCCAAGAGACCCAGTACTTC.

The rearrangement links TRBV29-1 to TRBJ2-1; TRBD2 aligns across 12 bases. V lost 8 bases, J lost 4 bases, and 3 bases stayed unmatched. Germline V CDR1 and CDR2: SQVTM, ANQGSEA. The CDR3 extends over 13 amino acids. CDR3 amino acids: CSHGLAGYNEQFF. CDR3 DNA: TGCAGCCACGGACTAGCGGGATACAATGAGCAGTTCTTC.

J is TRBJ2-5 and V is TRBV7-2; 13 bases are shared with TRBD2. Germline V gene sequence: CDR1 SGHTA, CDR2 FQGNSA. The length of the CDR3 is 16 residues. V dropped 5 bases and J dropped 4; count of bases not matched to a gene: 7. The CDR3 sequence is CASSPRTSGSRETQYF. CDR3 bases: TGTGCCAGCAGCCCGAGGACTAGCGGGAGTAGAGAGACCCAGTACTTC.